These T cell receptor beta chains were read from a single sample in a study of CD4 and CD8 cells across lung adenocarcinoma regions. TCRdb reanalysed the PCR reads using MiXCR and keeps one entry per CDR3 protein. The sample has thousands of distinct CDR3 sequences, less than 70% seen once. The specimen was CD8+ T cells from the center of a lung tumor. The source of these receptors is a female donor with lung adenocarcinoma. The CD4 and CD8 labels of this study may be unreliable. The CDR3 runs from the conserved cysteine through the conserved F or W. D genes are given only for firm matches. Where a row states a size, it is once, few, many or the class of an expanded clone; other rows omit it.

v_gene	d_gene	abundance	j_gene	CDR3aa	CDR3nt
TRBV19	NA	NA	TRBJ2-3	CASSILSGTSTDTQYF	TGTGCCAGTAGTATCCTTAGCGGAACTAGCACAGATACGCAGTATTTT
TRBV6-5	TRBD1	medium-sized	TRBJ2-1	CASSFAGQGSYNEQFF	TGTGCCAGCAGTTTCGCGGGACAGGGGTCCTACAATGAGCAGTTCTTC
TRBV7-2	TRBD2	NA	TRBJ2-2	CASSMGTTKELFF	TGTGCCAGCAGCATGGGGACTACCAAGGAGCTGTTTTTT
TRBV6-1	TRBD1	many	TRBJ1-6	CASSTPQAGIQGSPLHF	TGTGCCAGCAGTACCCCCCAGGCCGGCATACAGGGGTCACCCCTCCACTTT
TRBV6-5	NA	NA	TRBJ2-3	CASSYLDTQYF	TGTGCCAGCAGTTACTTAGATACGCAGTATTTT
TRBV6-1	NA	NA	TRBJ2-7	CASSVRLGELEQYF	TGTGCCAGCAGTGTAAGACTCGGGGAGCTCGAGCAGTACTTC
TRBV10-3	NA	NA	TRBJ2-3	CAIRDARADTQYF	TGTGCCATCAGGGACGCACGGGCAGATACGCAGTATTTT
TRBV11-1	NA	NA	TRBJ2-3	CASGSWGRGADTQYF	NA
TRBV7-1	NA	NA	TRBJ2-3	CAGPGGGGKETQYF	TGTGCGGGGCCCGGGGGAGGTGGCAAAGAGACCCAGTATTTC
TRBV6-1	NA	NA	TRBJ2-3	CAGGLWGRVTDTQYF	TGTGCCGGGGGGCTATGGGGCAGAGTAACAGATACGCAGTATTTT
TRBV6-1	NA	NA	TRBJ2-4	CASGTGAQDTQYF	TGTGCCTCGGGTACGGGGGCCCAAGACACGCAGTACTTC
TRBV7-3	TRBD2	NA	TRBJ2-4	CGGSGSRATDTQYF	TGCGGCGGCAGCGGGAGCAGGGCCACAGACACGCAGTACTTC
TRBV7-6	TRBD1	medium-sized	TRBJ1-1	CASSPRQGGEAFF	TGTGCCAGCAGCCCCCGACAGGGTGGTGAAGCTTTCTTT
TRBV6-4	TRBD1	NA	TRBJ2-3	CASSEAGGAGAQYF	TGTGCCAGCAGTGAGGCAGGGGGCGCCGGGGCGCAGTATTTT
TRBV11-2	NA	NA	TRBJ2-3	CASSLGVGAVDTQYF	TGTGCCAGCAGCTTGGGGGTGGGGGCTGTAGATACGCAGTATTTT
TRBV10-3	NA	NA	TRBJ2-7	CAGRKTANEQYF	TGTGCGGGCCGTAAAACCGCAAATGAGCAGTACTTC
TRBV28	TRBD2	many	TRBJ2-3	CASSLSGGPGRTQYF	TGTGCCAGCAGTTTGTCGGGGGGGCCTGGCCGGACGCAGTATTTT
TRBV27	TRBD2	NA	TRBJ2-7	CASSLSGRARYEQYF	TGTGCCAGCAGTTTATCCGGGAGGGCCCGCTACGAGCAGTACTTC
TRBV7-8	NA	NA	TRBJ2-5	CASSFSGHLTRETQYF	TGTGCCAGCAGCTTTTCGGGACATCTAACCCGAGAGACCCAGTACTTC
TRBV12-3/TRBV12-4	NA	NA	TRBJ1-2	CASSFGSGDYGYTF	TGTGCCAGCAGTTTTGGATCGGGAGATTATGGCTACACCTTC